Following are 7 T cell receptor delta chains from one sample sequenced in a study of gamma-delta chains in newborns, infants, children. TCRdb re-analyzed the reads via CATT. The data hold 3,200 or so delta-chain clones, with about 4.2% observed a single time. Specimen: blood. All receptors come from a child who was a newborn, infant or young child, either healthy, febrile or measles-vaccinated (not recorded which).

Concerning this clone itself: A clone one base away is much larger, so this may be a read error. Within the sample, other DNA sequences also encode this same CDR3. V gene TRDV2 combines with J gene TRDJ3, with 11 bases lining up with TRDD3. There are 18 residues in the CDR3. Germline CDR1 and CDR2: GEAIGNYY and EKD. With V trimmed by 1 base and J by 5 bases, 6 bases remained unmatched. CDR3 region: CACDTLLGDTRDTRQMFF. CDR3 nucleotide sequence: TGTGCCTGTGACACTCTGCTGGGGGATACACGGGACACCCGACAGATGTTTTTC.

This clone is deemed hyperexpanded. Distinct nucleotide sequences in the sample also encode this CDR3. This chain joins TRDV2 and TRDJ3, with 11 bases fitting TRDD3. Germline loops: CDR1 GEAIGNYY, CDR2 EKD. V shed 0 bases, J shed 2 bases, and the junction held 2 bases outside the gene matches. The CDR3 totals 18 residues. The CDR3 protein is CACDTVLGDTWDTRQMFF. CDR3 nucleotide sequence: TGTGCCTGTGACACCGTACTGGGGGATACCTGGGACACCCGACAGATGTTTTTC.

Of note for this clone: It differs at one base from a far larger clone, so likely a read error. The sample holds other DNA sequences that translate to the same CDR3. The chain links TRDV2 to TRDJ1; D remains ambiguous. Germline CDR1 is GEAIGNYY and CDR2 is EKD. This CDR3 region has 16 residues. The CDR3 DNA sequence: TGTGCCTGTGACCAAGTTAGCCGGACGGACACCGATAAGCTCATCTTT. It encodes CACDQVSRTDTDKLIF.

As regards this clone: TCRdb's protein for this DNA is that of a much larger clone and differs from the translation at residue 8, likely a read error; the protein shown is the DNA translation. Here the CDR3 DNA reads TGTGCCTGTGACGTACTGGGGGCGAGCTCCTGGGACACCCGACAGATGTTTTTC. Its translation: CACDVLGASSWDTRQMFF. The chain carries TRDV2 and TRDJ3; 8 bases are shared with TRDD3. V dropped 3 bases and J dropped 0; count of bases not matched to a gene: 6. The CDR3 is 18 residues long. CDR1 is GEAIGNYY, CDR2 EKD, per germline.

This clone has just a few counts. A far larger clone is off by one base, so a read error is likely. This same CDR3 is encoded by further DNA sequences in the sample. This chain links TRDV2 with TRDJ2; weak D call: TRDD3 (6 bases). Germline V gene sequence: CDR1 GEAIGNYY, CDR2 EKD. V was trimmed by 1 base and J by 1 base, leaving 9 bases between them. The CDR3 spans 15 residues. The CDR3 sequence is CACDTLGDLTAQLFF. In DNA form, the CDR3 reads TGTGCCTGTGACACACTGGGAGATTTGACAGCACAACTCTTCTTT.

This clone has more than one count but fewer than ten. For this DNA, TCRdb reports the protein of a much larger clone, which diverges at residue 11, most likely from a read error; the protein presented here is translated directly from the DNA. The rearrangement joins TRDV2 to TRDJ3, with TRDD3 matching over 8 bases. CDR1 and CDR2 from the germline V gene are GEAIGNYY and EKD. This CDR3 region has 17 residues. DNA of the CDR3: TGTGCCTGTGACATACTGGGGGGCTCCTGGGGCACCCGACAGATGTTTTTC. It is translated as CACDILGGSWGTRQMFF.

Turning to this clone: This sequence may be a read error, since a much larger clone differs from it by one base. This chain uses TRDV2 with TRDJ3, with TRDD3 identical over 10 bases. This CDR3 is 20 amino acids long. CDR1 GEAIGNYY and CDR2 EKD come from the germline V gene. CDR3 sequence: CACDTVWGIKSSWDTRQTFF. The DNA for the CDR3 is TGTGCCTGTGACACCGTCTGGGGGATAAAGAGCTCCTGGGACACCCGACAGACGTTTTTC.